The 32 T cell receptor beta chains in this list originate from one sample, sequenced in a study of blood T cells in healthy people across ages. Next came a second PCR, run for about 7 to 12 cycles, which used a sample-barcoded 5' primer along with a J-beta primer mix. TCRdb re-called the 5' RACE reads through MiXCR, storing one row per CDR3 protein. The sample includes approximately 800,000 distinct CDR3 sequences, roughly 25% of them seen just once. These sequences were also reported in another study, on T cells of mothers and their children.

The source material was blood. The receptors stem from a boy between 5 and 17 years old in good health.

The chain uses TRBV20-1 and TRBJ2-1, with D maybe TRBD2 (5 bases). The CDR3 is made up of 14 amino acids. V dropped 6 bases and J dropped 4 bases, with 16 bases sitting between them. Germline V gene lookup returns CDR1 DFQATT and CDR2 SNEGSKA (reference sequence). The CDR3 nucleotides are TGCAGTGCCCCCTTGGCGGGTCCATACAATGAGCAGTTCTTC. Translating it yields CSAPLAGPYNEQFF.

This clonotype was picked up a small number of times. The CDR3 nucleotides read TGTGCCAGCAGCTACGGGCAGTTAAGCACAGATACGCAGTATTTT. This sequence encodes CASSYGQLSTDTQYF. The rearrangement uses TRBV7-2 and TRBJ2-3, with unresolved D. This CDR3 region has 15 residues. The V and J ends lost 4 bases and 0 bases respectively, with 11 bases between them. Looked up from germline, CDR1 is SGHTA and CDR2 is FQGNSA.

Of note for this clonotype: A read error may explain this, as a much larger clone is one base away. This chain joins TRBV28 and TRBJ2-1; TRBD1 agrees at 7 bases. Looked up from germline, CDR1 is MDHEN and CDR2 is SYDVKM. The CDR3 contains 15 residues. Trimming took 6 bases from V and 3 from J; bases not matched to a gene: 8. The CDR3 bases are TGTGCCAGCAGCTACCGGGACAGAAACTACAATGAGCAGTTCTTC. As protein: CASSYRDRNYNEQFF.

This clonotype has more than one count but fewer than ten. As DNA, the CDR3 is TGTGCCAGCAGTTTAGGGGGGGGCCCAAGGAACAATGAGCAGTTCTTC. It is translated as CASSLGGGPRNNEQFF. The J gene is TRBJ2-1, the V gene TRBV28, with a weak D call TRBD2 (7 bases). This CDR3 is built from 16 residues. Trimming took 2 bases from V and 5 from J, leaving 16 bases between them. Germline-derived CDR1 and CDR2 are MDHEN and SYDVKM.

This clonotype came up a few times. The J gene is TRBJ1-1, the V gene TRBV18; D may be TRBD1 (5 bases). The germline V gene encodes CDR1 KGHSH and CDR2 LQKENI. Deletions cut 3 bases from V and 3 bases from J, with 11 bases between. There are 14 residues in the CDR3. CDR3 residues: CASSPQTGDTEAFF. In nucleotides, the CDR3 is TGTGCCAGCTCACCCCAAACGGGGGACACTGAAGCTTTCTTT.

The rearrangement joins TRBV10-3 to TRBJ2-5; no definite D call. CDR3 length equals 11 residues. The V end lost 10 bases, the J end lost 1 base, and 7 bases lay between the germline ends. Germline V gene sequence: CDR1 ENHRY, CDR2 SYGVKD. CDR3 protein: CATGAQETQYF. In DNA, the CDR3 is TGTGCCACCGGAGCCCAAGAGACCCAGTACTTC.

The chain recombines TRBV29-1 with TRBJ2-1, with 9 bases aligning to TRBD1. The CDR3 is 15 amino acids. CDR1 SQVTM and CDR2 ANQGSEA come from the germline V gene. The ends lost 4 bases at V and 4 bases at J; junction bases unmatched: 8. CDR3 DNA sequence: TGCAGCGTTGCAGGTCGGGGACAGGGATACAATGAGCAGTTCTTC. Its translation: CSVAGRGQGYNEQFF.

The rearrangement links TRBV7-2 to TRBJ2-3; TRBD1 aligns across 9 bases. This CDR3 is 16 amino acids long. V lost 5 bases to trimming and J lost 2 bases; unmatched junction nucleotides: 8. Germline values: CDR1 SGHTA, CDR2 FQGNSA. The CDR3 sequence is CASSPRDRVITDTQYF. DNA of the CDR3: TGTGCCAGCAGCCCAAGGGACAGGGTGATCACAGATACGCAGTATTTT. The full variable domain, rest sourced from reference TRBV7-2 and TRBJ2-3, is GAGVSQSPSNKVTEKGKDVELRCDPISGHTALYWYRQSLGQGLEFLIYFQGNSAPDKSGLPSDRFSAERTGGSVSTLTIQRTQQEDSAVYLCASSPRDRVITDTQYFGPGTRLTVL.

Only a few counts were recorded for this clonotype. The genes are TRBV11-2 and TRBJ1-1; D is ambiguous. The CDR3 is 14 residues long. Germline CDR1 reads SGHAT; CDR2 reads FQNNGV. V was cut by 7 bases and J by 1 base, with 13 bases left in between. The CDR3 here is CASTSRRGNTEAFF. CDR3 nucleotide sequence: TGTGCCAGCACCAGCCGGCGGGGGAACACTGAAGCTTTCTTT.

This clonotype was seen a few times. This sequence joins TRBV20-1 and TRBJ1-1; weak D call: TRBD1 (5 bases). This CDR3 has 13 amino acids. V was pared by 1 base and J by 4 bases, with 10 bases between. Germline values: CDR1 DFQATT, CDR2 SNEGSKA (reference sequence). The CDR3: CSARVPGTTEAFF. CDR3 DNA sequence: TGCAGTGCTAGAGTCCCCGGGACCACTGAAGCTTTCTTT.

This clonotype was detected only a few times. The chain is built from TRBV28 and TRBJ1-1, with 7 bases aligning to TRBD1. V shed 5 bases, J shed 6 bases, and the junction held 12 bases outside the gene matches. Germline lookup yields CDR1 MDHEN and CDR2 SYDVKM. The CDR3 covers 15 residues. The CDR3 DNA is TGTGCCAGCAGTCCCCCCAGGGGGAGTCGGCCTGAAGCTTTCTTT. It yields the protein CASSPPRGSRPEAFF.

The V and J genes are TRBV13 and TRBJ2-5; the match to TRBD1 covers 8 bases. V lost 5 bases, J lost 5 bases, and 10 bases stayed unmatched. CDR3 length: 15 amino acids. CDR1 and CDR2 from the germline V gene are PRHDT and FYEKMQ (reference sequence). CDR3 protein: CASSTRQGLKETQYF. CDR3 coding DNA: TGTGCCAGCAGCACCAGACAGGGGCTCAAGGAGACCCAGTACTTC.

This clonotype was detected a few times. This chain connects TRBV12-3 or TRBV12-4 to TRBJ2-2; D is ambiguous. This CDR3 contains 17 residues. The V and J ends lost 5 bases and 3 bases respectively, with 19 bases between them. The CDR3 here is CASSPKGREGDTGELFF. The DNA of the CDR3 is TGTGCCAGCAGTCCGAAGGGAAGGGAAGGAGACACCGGGGAGCTGTTTTTT.

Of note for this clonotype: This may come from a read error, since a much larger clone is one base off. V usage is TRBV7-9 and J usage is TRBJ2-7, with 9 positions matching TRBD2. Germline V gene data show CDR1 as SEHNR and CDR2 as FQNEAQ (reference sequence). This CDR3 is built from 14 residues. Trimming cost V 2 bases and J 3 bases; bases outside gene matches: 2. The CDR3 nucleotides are TGTGCCAGCAGCTTAACTAGCGGGCTCTACGAGCAGTACTTC. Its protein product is CASSLTSGLYEQYF.

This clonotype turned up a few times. The CDR3 here is CASSYPGPRLAVLHQPQHF. The CDR3 region has the DNA TGCGCCAGCAGCTACCCGGGACCGCGCCTCGCTGTTTTGCATCAGCCCCAGCATTTT. The chain recombines TRBV5-1 with TRBJ1-5; TRBD1 is a possible D gene (5 bases). The V and J ends lost 3 bases and 5 bases respectively, with 27 bases between them. The CDR3 loop spans 19 amino acids. Germline values: CDR1 SGHRS, CDR2 YFSETQ.

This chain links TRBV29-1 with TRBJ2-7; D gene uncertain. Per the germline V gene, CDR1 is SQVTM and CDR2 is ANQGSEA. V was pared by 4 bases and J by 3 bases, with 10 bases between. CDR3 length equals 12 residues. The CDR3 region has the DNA TGCAGCGTTGCAGGATCCAACTACGAGCAGTACTTC. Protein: CSVAGSNYEQYF.

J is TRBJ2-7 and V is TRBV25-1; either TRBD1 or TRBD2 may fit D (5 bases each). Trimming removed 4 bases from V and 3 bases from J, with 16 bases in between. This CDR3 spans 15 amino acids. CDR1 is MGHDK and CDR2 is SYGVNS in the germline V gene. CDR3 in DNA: TGTGCCAGCAGTGGACCCGGGACGGAGGACTACGAGCAGTACTTC. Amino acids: CASSGPGTEDYEQYF.

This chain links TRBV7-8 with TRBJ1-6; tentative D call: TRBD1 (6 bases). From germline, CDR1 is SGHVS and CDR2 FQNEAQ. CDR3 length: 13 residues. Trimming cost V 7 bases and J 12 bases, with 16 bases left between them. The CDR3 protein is CASNPGQSLPLHF. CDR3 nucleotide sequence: TGTGCCAGCAATCCCGGACAGTCCCTACCCCTCCACTTT.

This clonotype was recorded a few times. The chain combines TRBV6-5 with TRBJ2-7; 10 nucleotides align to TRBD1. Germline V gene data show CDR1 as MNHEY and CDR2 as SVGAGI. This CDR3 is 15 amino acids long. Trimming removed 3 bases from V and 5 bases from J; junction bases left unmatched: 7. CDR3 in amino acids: CASSYGDRGYHEQYF. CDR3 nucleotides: TGTGCCAGCAGTTATGGGGACAGGGGATACCACGAGCAGTACTTC.

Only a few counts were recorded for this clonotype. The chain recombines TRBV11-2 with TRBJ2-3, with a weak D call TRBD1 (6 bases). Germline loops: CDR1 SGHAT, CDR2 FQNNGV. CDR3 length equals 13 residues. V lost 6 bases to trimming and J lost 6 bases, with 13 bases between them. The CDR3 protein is CASRSGRGDTQYF. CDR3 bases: TGTGCCAGCAGATCCGGAAGGGGGGATACGCAGTATTTT.

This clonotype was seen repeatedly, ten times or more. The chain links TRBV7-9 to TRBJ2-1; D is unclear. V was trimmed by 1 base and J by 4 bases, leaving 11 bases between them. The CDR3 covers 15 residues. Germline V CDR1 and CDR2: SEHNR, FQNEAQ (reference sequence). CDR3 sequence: CASSLVDAEYNEQFF. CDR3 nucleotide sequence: TGTGCCAGCAGCTTAGTTGACGCAGAATACAATGAGCAGTTCTTC.

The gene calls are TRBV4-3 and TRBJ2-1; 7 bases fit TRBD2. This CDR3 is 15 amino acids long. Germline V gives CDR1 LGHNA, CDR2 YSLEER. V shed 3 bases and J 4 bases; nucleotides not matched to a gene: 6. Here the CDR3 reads CASSQRLAEYNEQFF. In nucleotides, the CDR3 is TGCGCCAGCAGCCAGAGGCTAGCGGAATACAATGAGCAGTTCTTC.

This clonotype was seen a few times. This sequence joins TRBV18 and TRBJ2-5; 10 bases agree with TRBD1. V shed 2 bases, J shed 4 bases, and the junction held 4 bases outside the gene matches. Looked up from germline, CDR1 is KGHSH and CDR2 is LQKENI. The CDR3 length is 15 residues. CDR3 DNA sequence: TGTGCCAGCTCACCAGGGACAGGGGCGCGAGAGACCCAGTACTTC. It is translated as CASSPGTGARETQYF.

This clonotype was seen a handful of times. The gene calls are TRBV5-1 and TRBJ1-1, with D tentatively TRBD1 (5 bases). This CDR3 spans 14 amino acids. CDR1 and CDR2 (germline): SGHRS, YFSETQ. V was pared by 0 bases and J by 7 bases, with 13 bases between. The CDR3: CASSLAGGGYEAFF. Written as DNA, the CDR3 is TGCGCCAGCAGCTTGGCCGGTGGGGGGTATGAAGCTTTCTTT.

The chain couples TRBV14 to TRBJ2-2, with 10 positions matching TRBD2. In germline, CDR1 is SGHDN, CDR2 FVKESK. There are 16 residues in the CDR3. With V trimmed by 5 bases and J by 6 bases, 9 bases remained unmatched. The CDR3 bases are TGTGCCAGCAGCACCTCCGGGGGACTAGCGTCCGGGGAGCTGTTTTTT. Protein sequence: CASSTSGGLASGELFF.

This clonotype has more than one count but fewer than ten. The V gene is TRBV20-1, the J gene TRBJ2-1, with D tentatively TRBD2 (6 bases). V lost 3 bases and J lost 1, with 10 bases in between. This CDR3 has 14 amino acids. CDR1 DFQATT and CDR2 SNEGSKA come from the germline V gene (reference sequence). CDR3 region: CSAREGGSYNEQFF. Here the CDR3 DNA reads TGCAGTGCTAGGGAGGGTGGTTCCTACAATGAGCAGTTCTTC.

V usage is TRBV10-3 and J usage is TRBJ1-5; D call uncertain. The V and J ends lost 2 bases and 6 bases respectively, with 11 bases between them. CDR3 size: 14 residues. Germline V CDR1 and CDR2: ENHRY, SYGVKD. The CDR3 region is CAISEAGGVQPQHF. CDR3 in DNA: TGTGCCATCAGTGAGGCGGGTGGGGTTCAGCCCCAGCATTTT.

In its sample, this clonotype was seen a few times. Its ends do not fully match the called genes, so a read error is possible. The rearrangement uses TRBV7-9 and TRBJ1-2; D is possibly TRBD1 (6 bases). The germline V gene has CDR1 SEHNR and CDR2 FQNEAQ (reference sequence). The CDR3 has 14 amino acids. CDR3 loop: CTSSLASQGTGYTF. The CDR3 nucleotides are TGTACCAGCAGCTTAGCGTCACAGGGTACTGGCTACACCTTC.

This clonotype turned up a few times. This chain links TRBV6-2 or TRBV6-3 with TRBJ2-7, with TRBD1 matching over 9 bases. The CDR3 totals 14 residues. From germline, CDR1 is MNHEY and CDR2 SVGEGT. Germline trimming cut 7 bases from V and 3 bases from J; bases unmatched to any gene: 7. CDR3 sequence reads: CASTAGTGNYEQYF. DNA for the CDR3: TGTGCCAGCACAGCCGGGACAGGGAACTACGAGCAGTACTTC.

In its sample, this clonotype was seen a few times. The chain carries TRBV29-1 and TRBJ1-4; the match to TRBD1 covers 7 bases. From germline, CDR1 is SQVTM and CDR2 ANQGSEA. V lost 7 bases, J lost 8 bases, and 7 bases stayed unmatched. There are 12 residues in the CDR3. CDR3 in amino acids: CSAYRGAEKLFF. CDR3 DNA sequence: TGCAGCGCATACAGGGGCGCCGAAAAACTGTTTTTT. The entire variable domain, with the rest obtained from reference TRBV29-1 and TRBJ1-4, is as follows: SAVISQKPSRDICQRGTSLTIQCQVDSQVTMMFWYRQQPGQSLTLIATANQGSEATYESGFVIDKFPISRPNLTFSTLTVSNMSPEDSSIYLCSAYRGAEKLFFGSGTQLSVL.

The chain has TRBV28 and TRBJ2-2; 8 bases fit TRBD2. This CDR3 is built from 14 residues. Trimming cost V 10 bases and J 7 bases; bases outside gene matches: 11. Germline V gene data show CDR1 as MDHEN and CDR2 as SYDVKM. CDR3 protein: CATKSGSLGGELFF. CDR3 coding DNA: TGTGCCACGAAAAGCGGGAGTCTCGGCGGGGAGCTGTTTTTT.

The CDR3 region has the DNA TGTGCCAGCAGCACCGACAGGGGAAGGAATGGGAAACTGTTTTTT. Its protein product is CASSTDRGRNGKLFF. The J gene is TRBJ1-4, the V gene TRBV7-9; TRBD1 matches 8 bases. This CDR3 region has 15 residues. Germline assignment: CDR1 SEHNR and CDR2 FQNEAQ (reference sequence). V was clipped by 5 bases and J by 11 bases; unmatched bases: 13.